Listed below are T cell receptor beta chains from one sample, sequenced in a study of blood T cell repertoires in COVID-19. Sequencing used immunoSEQ multiplex PCR; TCRdb keeps in-frame clones, though not all of them. The sample yields roughly 280,000 clones, about 85% seen once. The specimen sequenced was peripheral blood. These receptors came from a man aged 60 to 69 with acute or convalescent COVID-19. Each CDR3 is given without its conserved first and last residue. The listing skips clone size in some rows; elsewhere it reads once, few, many or a size class.

v_call clone_size cdr3_aa
TRBV6-6 - ASSYSEAVQPQH
TRBV18 - ASSPRGQSTDTQY
TRBV2 - ASSYIYEQY
TRBV28 - ASSPTGTGYNEQF
TRBV24-1 - ATSDPQASDTDTQY
TRBV7-9 - ASSYLAGGINEQF
TRBV19 - ASSIAAGGAGELF
TRBV5-4 - ASSFPGGEVEAF
TRBV29-1 - SVDLQGARGRLF
TRBV2 - ASSPGQGAETQY
TRBV11-3 few ASSLDGSGTYNEQF
TRBV4-1 - ASSQTGTVNSPLH
TRBV27 - ASSLFTKGGFNSPLH
TRBV6-5 - ASRHAAGGNQPQH
TRBV27 - ASSFRGSGELF
TRBV12-3/TRBV12-4 - ASSLGSQSPQH
TRBV6-2/TRBV6-3 - ASSGRWTGELF
TRBV12-5 once ASGWVDRENGYT
TRBV4-1 - ASSQGQGDPYEQY